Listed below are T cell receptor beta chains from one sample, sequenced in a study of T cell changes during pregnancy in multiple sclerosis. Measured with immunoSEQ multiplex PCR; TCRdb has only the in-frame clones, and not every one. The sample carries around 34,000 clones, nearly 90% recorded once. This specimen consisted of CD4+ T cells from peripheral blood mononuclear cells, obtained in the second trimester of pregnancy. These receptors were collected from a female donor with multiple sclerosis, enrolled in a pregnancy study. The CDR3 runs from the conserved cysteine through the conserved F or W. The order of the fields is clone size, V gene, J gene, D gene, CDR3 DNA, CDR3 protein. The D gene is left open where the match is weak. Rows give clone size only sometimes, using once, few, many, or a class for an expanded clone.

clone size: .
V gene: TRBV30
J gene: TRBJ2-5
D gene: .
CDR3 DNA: TGTGCCGGTACTAGCCTGGAGACCCAGTACTTC
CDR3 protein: CAGTSLETQYF

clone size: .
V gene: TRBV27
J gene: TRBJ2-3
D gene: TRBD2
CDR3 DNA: TGTGCCAGCAGACCCAGCGGGAGGGATACGCAGTATTTT
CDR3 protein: CASRPSGRDTQYF

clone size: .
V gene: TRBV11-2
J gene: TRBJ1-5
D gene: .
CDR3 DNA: TGTGCCAGCAGCTTAGATGGGCAGGGCAATCAGCCCCAGCATTTT
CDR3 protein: CASSLDGQGNQPQHF

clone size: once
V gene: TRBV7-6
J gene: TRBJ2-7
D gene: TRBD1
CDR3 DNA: TGTGCCAGCAGCTCCGGGACAGGGGGATCCTACGAGCAGTACTTC
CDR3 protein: CASSSGTGGSYEQYF

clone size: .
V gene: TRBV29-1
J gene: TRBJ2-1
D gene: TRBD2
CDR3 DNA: TGCAGCGGACAGACTAGCGTGACGGCGAATGAGCAGTTCTTC
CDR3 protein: CSGQTSVTANEQFF

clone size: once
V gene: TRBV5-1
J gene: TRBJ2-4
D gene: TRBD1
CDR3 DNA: TGCGCCAGCAGCTACGACCCGGGACAGGGGGGGGACATTCAGTACTTC
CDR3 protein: CASSYDPGQGGDIQYF

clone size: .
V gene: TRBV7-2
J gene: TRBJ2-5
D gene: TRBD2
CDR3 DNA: TGTGCCAGCAGCCGTTTAGCGGGAGGGTCGGAGACCCAGTACTTC
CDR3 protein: CASSRLAGGSETQYF

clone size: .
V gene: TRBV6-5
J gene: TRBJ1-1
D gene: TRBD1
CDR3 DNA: TGTGCCAGCAGTTACGGGACAGGGGGCTGGGGCACTGAAGCTTTCTTT
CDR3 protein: CASSYGTGGWGTEAFF

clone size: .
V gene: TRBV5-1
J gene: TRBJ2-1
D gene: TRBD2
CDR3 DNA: TGCGCCAGCAGCGCAACTAGCGGGAGCTACAATGAGCAGTTCTTC
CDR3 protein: CASSATSGSYNEQFF

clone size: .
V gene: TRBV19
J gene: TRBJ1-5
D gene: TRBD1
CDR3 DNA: TGTGCCAGTAGTATAGATAGGGGACAGAGAATCAATCAGCCCCAGCATTTT
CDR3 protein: CASSIDRGQRINQPQHF

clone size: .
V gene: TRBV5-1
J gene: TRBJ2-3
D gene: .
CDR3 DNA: TGCGCCAGCAGCTTGGTGCGGGGGCTGTCGGCAGATACGCAGTATTTT
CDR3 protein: CASSLVRGLSADTQYF

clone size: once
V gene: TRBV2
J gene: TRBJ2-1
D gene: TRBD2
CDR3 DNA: TGTGCCAGCAGTCAAAGCGGGGGTTACAATGAGCAGTTCTTC
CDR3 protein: CASSQSGGYNEQFF

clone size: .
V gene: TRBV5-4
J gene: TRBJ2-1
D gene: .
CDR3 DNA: TGTGCCAGCAGCTTCCCGGCGGTCAACAATGAGCAGTTCTTC
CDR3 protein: CASSFPAVNNEQFF

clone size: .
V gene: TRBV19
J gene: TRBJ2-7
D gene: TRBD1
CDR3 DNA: TGTGCCAGTAGTCCTTGGGACAGACACTACGAGCAGTACTTC
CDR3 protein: CASSPWDRHYEQYF

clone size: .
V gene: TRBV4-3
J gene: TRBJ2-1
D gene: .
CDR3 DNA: TGCGCCAGCAGCCGCCAGACCGGAGATCAGCAGTTCTTC
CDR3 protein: CASSRQTGDQQFF

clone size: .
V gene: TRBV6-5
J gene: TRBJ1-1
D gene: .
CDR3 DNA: TGTGCCAGCAGTTCTCTTGGAGGGAAGAATCGAGCTTTCTTT
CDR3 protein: CASSSLGGKNRAFF

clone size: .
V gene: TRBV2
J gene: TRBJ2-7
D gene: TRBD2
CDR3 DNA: TGTGCCAGCAGTGAAGTAGTAGCGGGAGACGAGCAGTACTTC
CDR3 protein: CASSEVVAGDEQYF

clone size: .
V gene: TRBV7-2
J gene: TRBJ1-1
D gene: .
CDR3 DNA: TGTGCCAGCAGCTTAGCGGGGGGGTCTGAAGCTTTCTTT
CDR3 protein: CASSLAGGSEAFF

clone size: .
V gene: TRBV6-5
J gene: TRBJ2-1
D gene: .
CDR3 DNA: TGTGCCAGCAGTTACTCCCTGGTCACAAATGAGCAGTTCTTC
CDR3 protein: CASSYSLVTNEQFF

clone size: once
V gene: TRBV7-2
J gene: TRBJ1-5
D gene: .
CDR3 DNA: TGTGCCAGCAGCCCCACATTTTATCAGCCCCAGCATTTT
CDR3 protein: CASSPTFYQPQHF

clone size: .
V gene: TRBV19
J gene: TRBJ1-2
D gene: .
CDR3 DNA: TGTGCCAGTAGTCCGGACGGCCATCGGGGGAACTATGGCTACACCTTC
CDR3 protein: CASSPDGHRGNYGYTF

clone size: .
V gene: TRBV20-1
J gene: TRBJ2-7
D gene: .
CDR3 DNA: TGCAGTGCTCAGGGTCCCTACGAGCAGTACTTC
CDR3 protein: CSAQGPYEQYF

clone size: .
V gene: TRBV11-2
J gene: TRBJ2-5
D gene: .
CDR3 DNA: TGTGCCAGCAGCTCGGAGGGCCTCCAAGAAGAGACCCAGTACTTC
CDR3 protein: CASSSEGLQEETQYF

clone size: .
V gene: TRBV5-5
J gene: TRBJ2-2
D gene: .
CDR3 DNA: TGTGCCAGCAGCTTGGTCCCGGCCGGGGAGCTGTTTTTT
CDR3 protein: CASSLVPAGELFF

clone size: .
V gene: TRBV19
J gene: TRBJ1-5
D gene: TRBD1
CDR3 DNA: TGTGCCAGTAGTATCCCTGGACAGGGGGCGCGGCAGCCCCAGCATTTT
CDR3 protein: CASSIPGQGARQPQHF

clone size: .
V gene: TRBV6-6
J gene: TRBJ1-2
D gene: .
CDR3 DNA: TGTGCCAGCAGTTACGTTTTTCAGGCTAACTATGGCTACACCTTC
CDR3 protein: CASSYVFQANYGYTF

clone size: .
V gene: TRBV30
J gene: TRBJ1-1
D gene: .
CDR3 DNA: TGTGCCTGGACTGAGGTCGCACGGGGATACACTGAAGCTTTCTTT
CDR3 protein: CAWTEVARGYTEAFF

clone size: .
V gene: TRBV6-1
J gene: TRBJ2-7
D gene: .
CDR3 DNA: TGTGCCAGCAGTGAATACAGGCTTAGCTCCTACGAGCAGTACTTC
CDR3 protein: CASSEYRLSSYEQYF

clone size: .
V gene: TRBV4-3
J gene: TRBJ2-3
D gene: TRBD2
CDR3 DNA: TGCGCCAGCAGCCAGGGGGGACTAGCGCTGAGCACAGATACGCAGTATTTT
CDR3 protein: CASSQGGLALSTDTQYF

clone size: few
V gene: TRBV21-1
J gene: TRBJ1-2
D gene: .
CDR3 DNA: TGTGCCAGCAGCAAAAAGGACAGGGGACGAGGCTACACCTTC
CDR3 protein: CASSKKDRGRGYTF

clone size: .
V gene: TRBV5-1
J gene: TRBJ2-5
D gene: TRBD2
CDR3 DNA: TGCGCCAGCAGCTTGTTGGGGGGGGGCCAAGAGACCCAGTACTTC
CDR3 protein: CASSLLGGGQETQYF

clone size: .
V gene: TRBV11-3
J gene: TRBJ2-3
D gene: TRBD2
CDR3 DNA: TGTGCCAGCAGCCAGCGGGACCGCACAGATACGCAGTATTTT
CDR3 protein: CASSQRDRTDTQYF

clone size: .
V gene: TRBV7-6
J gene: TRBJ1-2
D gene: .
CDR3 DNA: TGTGCCAGCAGTTTAGGGGCAGCGGGAACGAACTATGGCTACACCTTC
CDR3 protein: CASSLGAAGTNYGYTF

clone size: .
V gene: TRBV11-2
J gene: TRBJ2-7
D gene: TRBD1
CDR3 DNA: TGTGCCAGCAGCTTAGAAGGGACAGGGGTCCACGAGCAGTACTTC
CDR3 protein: CASSLEGTGVHEQYF

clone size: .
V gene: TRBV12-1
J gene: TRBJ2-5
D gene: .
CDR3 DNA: TGTGCCAGCAGCCAGCGCCGGGAGTTACAAGAGACCCAGTACTTC
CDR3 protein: CASSQRRELQETQYF

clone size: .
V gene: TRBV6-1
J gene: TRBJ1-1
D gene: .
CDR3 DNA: TGTGCCAGCAGTCAGGGGAACACTGAAGCTTTCTTT
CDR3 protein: CASSQGNTEAFF